This passage covers 18 T cell receptor beta chains from one sample sequenced in a study of blood T cell repertoires in COVID-19. TCRdb's table, derived via immunoSEQ multiplex PCR, lists solely in-frame clones and lacks some. The data contain approximately 82,000 clones, approximately 90% of them seen just once; the ten biggest clones take up 1.2%. Sequencing was carried out using PBMCs or T cells enriched from blood (not recorded which). The source is a woman in her fifties or sixties with acute COVID-19.

V and J are TRBV13 and TRBJ1-6, with no clear D. Germline lookup yields CDR1 PRHDT and CDR2 FYEKMQ (reference sequence). This CDR3 comprises 15 residues. The V end was cut by 2 bases, the J end by 8 bases, with 13 bases between. CDR3 region: CASSLNYSPYSPLHF. The CDR3 region has the DNA TGTGCCAGCAGCTTAAATTACAGCCCATATTCACCCCTCCACTTT.

The chain carries TRBV19 and TRBJ2-1, with TRBD2 matching 7 bases. With 6 bases clipped from V and 4 bases from J, the junction kept 9 bases outside the gene matches. The CDR3 is 15 residues long. CDR1 is LNHDA and CDR2 is SQIVND in the germline V gene (reference sequence). The CDR3 coding sequence is TGTGCCAGTAGCCGACTGCGGGAGATGTACAATGAGCAGTTCTTC. Translating it yields CASSRLREMYNEQFF. Full variable domain (rest looked up from reference TRBV19 and TRBJ2-1): DGGITQSPKYLFRKEGQNVTLSCEQNLNHDAMYWYRQDPGQGLRLIYYSQIVNDFQKGDIAEGYSVSREKKESFPLTVTSAQKNPTAFYLCASSRLREMYNEQFFGPGTRLTVL.

The rearrangement uses TRBV7-8 and TRBJ2-1; 9 bases agree with TRBD2. CDR1 and CDR2 (germline): SGHVS, FQNEAQ. Germline trimming cut 6 bases from V and 4 bases from J; bases unmatched to any gene: 10. This CDR3 is built from 16 residues. In nucleotides, the CDR3 is TGTGCCAGCAGAAAGCAGCGGGAGGACCCATACAATGAGCAGTTCTTC. Protein sequence: CASRKQREDPYNEQFF.

The J gene is TRBJ2-3, the V gene TRBV27; weak D call: TRBD2 (6 bases). The germline V gene encodes CDR1 MNHEY and CDR2 SMNVEV (reference sequence). V was clipped by 5 bases and J by 2 bases, with 14 bases between them. The CDR3 consists of 15 residues. CDR3 sequence (DNA): TGTGCCAGCAGTCAATCGGGACTTTCCACAGATACGCAGTATTTT. Its translation is CASSQSGLSTDTQYF.

The rearrangement uses TRBV6-1 and TRBJ2-1; 12 positions agree with TRBD2. From germline, CDR1 is MNHNS and CDR2 SASEGT. The CDR3 has 14 amino acids. V shed 2 bases and J 11 bases; nucleotides not matched to a gene: 4. CDR3 residues: CASSETTSGSKQFF. The CDR3 DNA reads TGTGCCAGCAGTGAAACGACTAGCGGGAGTAAGCAGTTCTTC.

The chain recombines TRBV7-6 with TRBJ2-1; 12 bases map to TRBD2. Germline CDR1 SGHVS, CDR2 FNYEAQ. The CDR3 spans 15 residues. V gave up 4 bases and J gave up 10 bases; unmatched junction bases: 8. This chain's CDR3 is CASSWASGRAEEQFF. Here the CDR3 DNA reads TGTGCCAGCAGCTGGGCTAGCGGGAGGGCAGAGGAGCAGTTCTTC.

This chain joins TRBV18 and TRBJ2-5; the match to TRBD2 covers 7 bases. Germline values: CDR1 KGHSH, CDR2 LQKENI. The J segment lost 2 bases and the V segment lost 4 bases, leaving 1 base of the junction unmatched. CDR3 length equals 13 residues. The DNA of the CDR3 is TGTGCCAGCTCACTCGGGGGGCAAGAGACCCAGTACTTC. It yields the protein CASSLGGQETQYF.

J is TRBJ1-2 and V is TRBV30; 10 nucleotides match TRBD1. J gave up 5 bases and V 2 bases, and 8 bases lay outside the gene matches. Germline V gives CDR1 GTSNPN, CDR2 SVGIG (reference sequence). This CDR3 comprises 15 residues. The chain's CDR3 is CAWSPKTGGMYGYTF. DNA for the CDR3: TGTGCCTGGAGTCCCAAGACAGGGGGCATGTATGGCTACACCTTC. The full variable domain, its missing parts supplied by reference TRBV30 and TRBJ1-2, is SQTIHQWPATLVQPVGSPLSLECTVEGTSNPNLYWYRQAAGRGLQLLFYSVGIGQISSEVPQNLSASRPQDRQFILSSKKLLLSDSGFYLCAWSPKTGGMYGYTFGSGTRLTVV.

The V and J genes are TRBV14 and TRBJ1-2; 7 bases agree with TRBD1. Losses at the gene ends were 3 bases for V and 3 bases for J; bases not matched to a gene: 1. Germline CDR1 is SGHDN and CDR2 is FVKESK. This CDR3 contains 13 residues. CDR3 nucleotides: TGTGCCAGCAGCCAGGGGACAGACTATGGCTACACCTTC. Amino acid sequence: CASSQGTDYGYTF.

V usage is TRBV7-9 and J usage is TRBJ2-5; 7 bases fit TRBD2. CDR1 SEHNR and CDR2 FQNEAQ come from the germline V gene (reference sequence). This CDR3 contains 15 residues. The ends lost 0 bases at V and 4 bases at J; junction bases unmatched: 5. CDR3 amino acids: CASSLAGGRLETQYF. The CDR3 region has the DNA TGTGCCAGCAGCTTAGCGGGAGGGCGATTAGAGACCCAGTACTTC.

The rearrangement joins TRBV9 to TRBJ2-5, with D perhaps TRBD2 (5 bases). The CDR3 loop spans 14 amino acids. In germline, CDR1 is SGDLS, CDR2 YYNGEE. Trimming took 3 bases from V and 0 from J, leaving 9 bases between them. The CDR3 region has the DNA TGTGCCAGCAGCGGGGGAGCGTACCAAGAGACCCAGTACTTC. It specifies CASSGGAYQETQYF.

The CDR3 DNA reads as TGTGCCAGCAGCGTAGTAGGGAGCGCCGCTGAAGCTTTCTTT. Translated: CASSVVGSAAEAFF. The chain links TRBV9 to TRBJ1-1; D is undetermined. Trimming cost V 0 bases and J 6 bases, with 12 bases left between them. The CDR3 is 14 residues long. The germline gives CDR1 SGDLS, CDR2 YYNGEE. Filled out from reference TRBV9 and TRBJ1-1, the complete variable domain reads DSGVTQTPKHLITATGQRVTLRCSPRSGDLSVYWYQQSLDQGLQFLIQYYNGEERAKGNILERFSAQQFPDLHSELNLSSLELGDSALYFCASSVVGSAAEAFFGQGTRLTVV.

On this clone: One end of the junction does not line up with germline, which may come from a read error. J is TRBJ2-1 and V is TRBV5-1, with 10 nucleotides matching TRBD2. The CDR3 runs 13 residues. Germline V gene sequence: CDR1 SGHRS, CDR2 YFSETQ. CDR3 coding DNA: TGCGCCAGCAGCCCAGCCGGGACTAGCGCCTCCATCTTC. The encoded protein is CASSPAGTSASIF.

The genes are TRBV7-9 and TRBJ1-4; 8 bases match TRBD1. Germline values: CDR1 SEHNR, CDR2 FQNEAQ (reference sequence). The CDR3 sequence is 17 residues long. The V and J ends lost 5 bases and 3 bases, in that order; junction bases with no gene match: 11. CDR3 in DNA: TGTGCCAGCAGCGTAGACAGGGGATTTACGTCTAATGAAAAACTGTTTTTT. It specifies CASSVDRGFTSNEKLFF.

The rearrangement links TRBV12-3 or TRBV12-4 to TRBJ1-5; no clear D. V was cut by 4 bases and J by 6 bases, with 10 bases left in between. The CDR3 runs to 13 residues. CDR3 bases: TGTGCCAGCAGTTATCGGGAGAGTCAGCCCCAGCATTTT. This codes for CASSYRESQPQHF.

This chain's CDR3 is CASSSREGLNEQFF. The CDR3 DNA reads as TGCGCCAGCAGCTCTCGGGAGGGCCTCAATGAGCAGTTCTTC. V is TRBV5-1 and J is TRBJ2-1, with TRBD2 matching 8 bases. From germline, CDR1 is SGHRS and CDR2 YFSETQ. Trimming at V came to 3 bases and at J to 6 bases, leaving 5 bases not matched to a gene. The CDR3 runs 14 residues.

The rearrangement joins TRBV30 to TRBJ2-3, with 12 bases aligning to TRBD2. The CDR3 loop spans 16 amino acids. From germline, CDR1 is GTSNPN and CDR2 SVGIG (reference sequence). V lost 4 bases and J lost 8; bases outside the gene matches: 13. The CDR3, as DNA: TGTGCCTGGACCCCTGGACTAGCGGGACCTACGGGTACGCAGTATTTT. Protein product: CAWTPGLAGPTGTQYF.

This chain uses TRBV24-1 with TRBJ2-3, with 7 bases fitting TRBD2. The CDR3 is 16 residues long. V dropped 3 bases and J dropped 4; count of bases not matched to a gene: 9. Germline lookup yields CDR1 KGHDR and CDR2 SFDVKD. In DNA, the CDR3 is TGTGCCACCAGTGATCAAGGACTAGGAAGAGCAGATACGCAGTATTTT. Protein: CATSDQGLGRADTQYF.